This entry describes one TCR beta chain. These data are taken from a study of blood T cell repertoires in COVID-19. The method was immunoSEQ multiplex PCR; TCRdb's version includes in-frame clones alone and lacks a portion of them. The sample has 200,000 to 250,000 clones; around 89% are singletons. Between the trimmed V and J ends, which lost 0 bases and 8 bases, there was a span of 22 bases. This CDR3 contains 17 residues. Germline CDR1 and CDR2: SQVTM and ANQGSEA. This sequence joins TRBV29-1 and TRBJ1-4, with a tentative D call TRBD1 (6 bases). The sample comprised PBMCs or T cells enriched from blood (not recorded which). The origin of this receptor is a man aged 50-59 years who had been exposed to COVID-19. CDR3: CSVEECPGVSVREKLFF. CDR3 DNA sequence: TGCAGCGTTGAAGAATGCCCAGGGGTCTCCGTTCGGGAAAAACTGTTTTTT.